This T cell receptor (beta chain) was documented in a study of prognosis after radiotherapy for stage I lung cancer. Starting from genomic DNA, TCR beta CDR3 was amplified through two-round multiplex PCR. First-round PCR, the initial amplification, used primers specific to each TRBV and TRBJ gene. TCRdb itself ran the multiplex PCR reads through MiXCR, one entry per CDR3 protein. The sample has about 18,000 distinct CDR3 sequences, 55% seen once; the top ten hold 25% to 30%. This CDR3 is 18 amino acids long. The V gene lost 2 bases and the J gene lost 0 bases, with 17 bases spanning the gap. CDR1 is KGHSH and CDR2 is LQKENI in the germline V gene. The study's findings and limits: Post-therapy Shannon entropy was lower in patients developing distant metastases following stereotactic body radiation therapy.

Details on this clonotype: Its antigen is not identified.

Sequencing used PBMCs, obtained before or after stereotactic body radiation therapy (not recorded which). The rearrangement uses TRBV18 and TRBJ2-1; D gene ambiguous. This TCR was sampled from a donor older than 45 with non-small cell lung cancer. As DNA, the CDR3 is TGTGCCAGCTCACCAACGGCGCGTACGTCTAGCTCCTACAATGAGCAGTTCTTC. Translating it yields CASSPTARTSSSYNEQFF. Using reference TRBV18 and TRBJ2-1 for the parts outside the CDR3, the full variable domain is NAGVMQNPRHLVRRRGQEARLRCSPMKGHSHVYWYRQLPEEGLKFMVYLQKENIIDESGMPKERFSAEFPKEGPSILRIQQVVRGDSAAYFCASSPTARTSSSYNEQFFGPGTRLTVL.